Listed here is a single TCR beta chain. Extracted from the samples, RNA was reverse transcribed into cDNA to serve as the sequencing template. The method was immunoSEQ multiplex PCR; TCRdb's version includes in-frame clones alone and lacks a portion of them. The table has around 180,000 clones, more than 55% seen once; the top ten hold approximately 1.3%. Treatment given: oral pan-JAK inhibitor, 5-10 mg twice daily. Peripheral blood, together with lesional scalp punch biopsies, was collected from alopecia areata patients. The data were taken from a study of CD8+ T cells in alopecia areata. Study-level information: Among treated patients, oral tofacitinib was administered at 5 to 10 mg twice daily.

CDR1 SGHRS and CDR2 YFSETQ come from the germline V gene. Trimming took off 3 bases at V and 5 bases at J, with 5 bases between the two ends. The CDR3 sequence is 11 residues long. This material consisted of CD4+ T cells sorted from blood, taken at week 49, from a patient treated with tofacitinib. The chain has TRBV5-1 and TRBJ1-1; possibly TRBD1 for D (5 bases). The TCR originated in a human donor with alopecia areata. CDR3 DNA sequence: TGCGCCAGCAGCTGGGGGACTGAAGCTTTCTTT. Translating gives CASSWGTEAFF.